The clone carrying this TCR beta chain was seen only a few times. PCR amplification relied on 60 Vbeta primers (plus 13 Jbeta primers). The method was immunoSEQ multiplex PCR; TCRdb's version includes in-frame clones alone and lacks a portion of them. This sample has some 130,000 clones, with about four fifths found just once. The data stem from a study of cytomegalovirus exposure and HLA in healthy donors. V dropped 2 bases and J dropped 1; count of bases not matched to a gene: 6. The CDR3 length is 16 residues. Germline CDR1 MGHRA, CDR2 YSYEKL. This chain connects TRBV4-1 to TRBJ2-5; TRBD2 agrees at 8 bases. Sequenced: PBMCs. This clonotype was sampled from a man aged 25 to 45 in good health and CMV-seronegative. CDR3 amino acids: CASSQSTSGVQETQYF. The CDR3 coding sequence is TGCGCCAGCAGCCAATCAACTAGCGGCGTCCAAGAGACCCAGTACTTC.